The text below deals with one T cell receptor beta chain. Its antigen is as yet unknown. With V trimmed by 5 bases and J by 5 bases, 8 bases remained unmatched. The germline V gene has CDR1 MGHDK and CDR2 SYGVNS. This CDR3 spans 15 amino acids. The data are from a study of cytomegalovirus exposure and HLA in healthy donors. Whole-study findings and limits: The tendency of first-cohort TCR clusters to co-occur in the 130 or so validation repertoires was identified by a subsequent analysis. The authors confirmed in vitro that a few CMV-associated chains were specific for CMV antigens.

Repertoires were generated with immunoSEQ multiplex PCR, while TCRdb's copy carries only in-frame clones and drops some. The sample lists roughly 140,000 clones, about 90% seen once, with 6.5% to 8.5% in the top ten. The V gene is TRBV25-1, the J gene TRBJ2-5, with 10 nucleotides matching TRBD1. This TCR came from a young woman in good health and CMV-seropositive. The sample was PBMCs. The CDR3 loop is CASSTLGQGFETQYF. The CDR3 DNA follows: TGTGCCAGCAGTACCCTGGGACAGGGGTTCGAGACCCAGTACTTC. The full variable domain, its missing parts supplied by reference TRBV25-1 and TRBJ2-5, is EADIYQTPRYLVIGTGKKITLECSQTMGHDKMYWYQQDPGMELHLIHYSYGVNSTEKGDLSSESTVSRIRTEHFPLTLESARPSHTSQYLCASSTLGQGFETQYFGPGTRLLVL.